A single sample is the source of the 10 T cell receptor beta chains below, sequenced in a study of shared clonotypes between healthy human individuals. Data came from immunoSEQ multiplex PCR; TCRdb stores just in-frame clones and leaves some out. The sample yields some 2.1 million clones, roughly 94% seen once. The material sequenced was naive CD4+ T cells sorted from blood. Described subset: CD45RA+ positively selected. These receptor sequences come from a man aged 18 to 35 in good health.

The CDR3 is CASSQGQRNTEAFF. The CDR3 DNA reads TGTGCCAGCTCACAAGGACAGAGGAACACTGAAGCTTTCTTT. The chain has TRBV18 and TRBJ1-1; D perhaps matches TRBD1 (6 bases). Trimming pared 4 bases from V and 1 base from J, leaving 10 bases between. The CDR3 is 14 amino acids. CDR1 KGHSH and CDR2 LQKENI come from the germline V gene.

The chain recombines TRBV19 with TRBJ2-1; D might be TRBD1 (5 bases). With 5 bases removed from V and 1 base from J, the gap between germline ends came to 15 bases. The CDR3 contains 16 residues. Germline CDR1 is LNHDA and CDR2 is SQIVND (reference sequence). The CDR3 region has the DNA TGTGCCAGTAGTGACTCAGGGTTATATTCCTACAATGAGCAGTTCTTC. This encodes CASSDSGLYSYNEQFF. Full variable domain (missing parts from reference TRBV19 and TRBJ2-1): DGGITQSPKYLFRKEGQNVTLSCEQNLNHDAMYWYRQDPGQGLRLIYYSQIVNDFQKGDIAEGYSVSREKKESFPLTVTSAQKNPTAFYLCASSDSGLYSYNEQFFGPGTRLTVL.

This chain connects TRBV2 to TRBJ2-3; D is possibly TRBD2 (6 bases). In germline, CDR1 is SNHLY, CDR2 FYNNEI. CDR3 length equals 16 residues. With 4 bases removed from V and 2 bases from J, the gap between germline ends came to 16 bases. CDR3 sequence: CASSVGAGGNTDTQYF. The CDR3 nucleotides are TGTGCCAGCAGTGTTGGAGCGGGCGGTAACACAGATACGCAGTATTTT.

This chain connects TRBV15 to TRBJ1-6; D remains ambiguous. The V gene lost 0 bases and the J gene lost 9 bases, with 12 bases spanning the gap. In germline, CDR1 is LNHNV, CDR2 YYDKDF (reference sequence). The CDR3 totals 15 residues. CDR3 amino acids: CATSREGPVGSPLHF. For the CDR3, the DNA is TGTGCCACCAGCAGAGAGGGCCCAGTTGGTTCACCCCTCCACTTT.

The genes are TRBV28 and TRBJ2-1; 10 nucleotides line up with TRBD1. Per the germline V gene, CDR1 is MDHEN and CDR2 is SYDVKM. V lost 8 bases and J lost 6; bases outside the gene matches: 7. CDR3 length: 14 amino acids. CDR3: CASLEGQGINEQFF. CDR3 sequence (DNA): TGTGCCAGCCTCGAGGGACAGGGGATCAATGAGCAGTTCTTC. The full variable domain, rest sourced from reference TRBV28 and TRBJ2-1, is DVKVTQSSRYLVKRTGEKVFLECVQDMDHENMFWYRQDPGLGLRLIYFSYDVKMKEKGDIPEGYSVSREKKERFSLILESASTNQTSMYLCASLEGQGINEQFFGPGTRLTVL.

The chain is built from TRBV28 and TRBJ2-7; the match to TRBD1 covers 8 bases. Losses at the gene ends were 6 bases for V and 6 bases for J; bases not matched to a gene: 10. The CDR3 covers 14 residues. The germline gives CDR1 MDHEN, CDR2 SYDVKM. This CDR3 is CASSQLDRAREQYF. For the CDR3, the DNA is TGTGCCAGCAGCCAGCTGGACAGGGCACGCGAGCAGTACTTC.

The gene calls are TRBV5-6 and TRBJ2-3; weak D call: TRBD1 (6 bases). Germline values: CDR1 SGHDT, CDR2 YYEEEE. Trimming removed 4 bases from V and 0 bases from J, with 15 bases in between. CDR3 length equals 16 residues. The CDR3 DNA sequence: TGTGCCAGCAGCGCCGGGACACAACTTAGCACAGATACGCAGTATTTT. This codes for CASSAGTQLSTDTQYF.

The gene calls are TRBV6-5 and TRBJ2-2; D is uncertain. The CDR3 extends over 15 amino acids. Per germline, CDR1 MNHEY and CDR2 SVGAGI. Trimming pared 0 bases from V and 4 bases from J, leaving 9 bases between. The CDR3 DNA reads TGTGCCAGCAGTTACTCAGAACTCCGCACCGGGGAGCTGTTTTTT. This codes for CASSYSELRTGELFF.

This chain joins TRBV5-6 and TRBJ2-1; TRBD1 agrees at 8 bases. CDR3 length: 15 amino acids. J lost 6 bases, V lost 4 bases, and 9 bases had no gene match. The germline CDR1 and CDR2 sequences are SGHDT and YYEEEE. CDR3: CASSGGQGLVNEQFF. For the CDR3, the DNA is TGTGCCAGCAGCGGAGGACAGGGTTTGGTCAATGAGCAGTTCTTC.

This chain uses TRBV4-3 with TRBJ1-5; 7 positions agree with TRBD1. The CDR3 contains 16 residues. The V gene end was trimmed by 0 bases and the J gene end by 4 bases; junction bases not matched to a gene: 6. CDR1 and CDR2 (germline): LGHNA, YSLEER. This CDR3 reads CASSQEGGQGNQPQHF. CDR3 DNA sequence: TGCGCCAGCAGCCAAGAAGGGGGCCAGGGTAATCAGCCCCAGCATTTT.